This record covers a single T cell receptor (beta chain). The sample comes from a study of T cell responses to AZD1222 COVID-19 vaccine. Profiling relied on immunoSEQ multiplex PCR, and the TCRdb table lists in-frame clones only, not all of them. The sample comprises about 150,000 clones, about 87% of which are singletons, and around 2.9% rests with the top ten. V lost 3 bases and J 7 bases, leaving 7 bases between the germline ends. Germline loops: CDR1 MNHNS, CDR2 SASEGT. CDR3 size: 11 residues. This sample comprised peripheral blood, obtained on day 0 of AZD1222 vaccination. This clonotype was sampled from an adult in good health. The chain recombines TRBV6-1 with TRBJ2-7, with D unresolved. CDR3 in DNA: TGTGCCAGCAGTGAGGATGGGGAGCAGTACTTC. Amino acid sequence: CASSEDGEQYF.